These T cell receptor beta chains were read from a single sample in a study of CD8 T cell repertoires and HIV-1 epitope variants. Antigens of these TCRs are unknown. Sequencing was performed with immunoSEQ multiplex PCR; in TCRdb, only in-frame clones are kept and a portion is missing. The table has some 5,600 clones, around 66% seen once. Sequencing used cultured CD8+ T cells derived from PBMCs. The receptors originated from a male donor with HIV. Both conserved end residues are part of each CDR3. A D gene is named only where the DNA matches it firmly. Where a row states a size, it is once, few, many or the class of an expanded clone; other rows omit it.

v_call: TRBV6-5
j_call: TRBJ2-7
clone_size: few
d_call: NA
cdr3_length: 14
cdr3_nt: TGTGCCAGCAGTTTCGACACCCGCTCCTACGAGCAGTACTTC
cdr3_aa: CASSFDTRSYEQYF

v_call: TRBV28
j_call: TRBJ2-1
clone_size: NA
d_call: NA
cdr3_length: 15
cdr3_nt: TGTGCCAGCAGTTTATTGGCTACCTCCTACAATGAGCAGTTCTTC
cdr3_aa: CASSLLATSYNEQFF

v_call: TRBV4-2
j_call: TRBJ2-7
clone_size: NA
d_call: NA
cdr3_length: 15
cdr3_nt: TGTGCCAGCAGCACTCCGCAAAGGGGGGGGTACGAGCAGTACTTC
cdr3_aa: CASSTPQRGGYEQYF

v_call: TRBV2
j_call: TRBJ1-2
clone_size: NA
d_call: TRBD1
cdr3_length: 15
cdr3_nt: TGTGCCAGCAGTGACCGGGACAGTTCCATCTATGGCTACACCTTC
cdr3_aa: CASSDRDSSIYGYTF

v_call: TRBV10-1
j_call: TRBJ2-7
clone_size: NA
d_call: TRBD1
cdr3_length: 13
cdr3_nt: TGCGCCAGCAGTTTGGGACAGGCGGGGGAGCAGTACTTC
cdr3_aa: CASSLGQAGEQYF

v_call: TRBV7-2
j_call: TRBJ2-2
clone_size: NA
d_call: NA
cdr3_length: 13
cdr3_nt: TGTGCCAGCAGCTTTAGAAGGACCGGGGAGCTGTTTTTT
cdr3_aa: CASSFRRTGELFF

v_call: TRBV19
j_call: TRBJ2-7
clone_size: NA
d_call: TRBD1
cdr3_length: 14
cdr3_nt: TGTGCCAGTAGTAGAGGGACAGGGCCTGGCGAGCAGTACTTC
cdr3_aa: CASSRGTGPGEQYF

v_call: TRBV2
j_call: TRBJ2-7
clone_size: NA
d_call: NA
cdr3_length: 14
cdr3_nt: TGTGCCAGCAGTGACGAGCTCGAGATCTACGAGCAGTACTTC
cdr3_aa: CASSDELEIYEQYF

v_call: TRBV5-5
j_call: TRBJ2-7
clone_size: NA
d_call: NA
cdr3_length: 14
cdr3_nt: TGTGCCAGCAGCTATTCCGGGACAATCGGCGAGCAGTACTTC
cdr3_aa: CASSYSGTIGEQYF

v_call: TRBV27
j_call: TRBJ2-1
clone_size: NA
d_call: TRBD2
cdr3_length: 16
cdr3_nt: TGTGCCAGCAGTCAGGGACTAGCGGGAACCTACAATGAGCAGTTCTTC
cdr3_aa: CASSQGLAGTYNEQFF

v_call: TRBV29-1
j_call: TRBJ2-3
clone_size: NA
d_call: TRBD2
cdr3_length: 18
cdr3_nt: TGCAGCGTTGAAGATTGGCCGGGGACTAGCGGGAGACCAGATACGCAGTATTTT
cdr3_aa: CSVEDWPGTSGRPDTQYF

v_call: TRBV21-1
j_call: TRBJ2-3
clone_size: NA
d_call: NA
cdr3_length: 15
cdr3_nt: TGTGCCAGCAGTTCTAGCGGATCGGGCACAGATACGCAGTATTTT
cdr3_aa: CASSSSGSGTDTQYF

v_call: TRBV11-2
j_call: TRBJ1-2
clone_size: once
d_call: NA
cdr3_length: 15
cdr3_nt: TGTGCCACCACTAAGGCCCTGGGGAGGACGGGTGGCTACACCTTC
cdr3_aa: CATTKALGRTGGYTF

v_call: TRBV5-6
j_call: TRBJ2-5
clone_size: NA
d_call: NA
cdr3_length: 15
cdr3_nt: TGTGCCAGCAGCTCAACTATCACGTACCAAGAGACCCAGTACTTC
cdr3_aa: CASSSTITYQETQYF

v_call: TRBV6-1
j_call: TRBJ2-7
clone_size: NA
d_call: NA
cdr3_length: 16
cdr3_nt: TGTGCCAGCAGTGAACCTCCCGGGGTAGACTCTGACGAGCAGTACTTC
cdr3_aa: CASSEPPGVDSDEQYF

v_call: TRBV11-2
j_call: TRBJ1-5
clone_size: NA
d_call: NA
cdr3_length: 15
cdr3_nt: TGTGCCAGCAGCTTAGATTGGGGGGGCACTCAGCCCCAGCATTTT
cdr3_aa: CASSLDWGGTQPQHF

v_call: TRBV28
j_call: TRBJ1-5
clone_size: NA
d_call: NA
cdr3_length: 15
cdr3_nt: TGTGCCAGCAGTGCCTCCGGGGCGCGTGATCAGCCCCAGCATTTT
cdr3_aa: CASSASGARDQPQHF

v_call: TRBV7-9
j_call: TRBJ1-5
clone_size: few
d_call: NA
cdr3_length: 13
cdr3_nt: TGTGCCAGCAGCTTAGGTACAGATCAGCCCCAGCATTTT
cdr3_aa: CASSLGTDQPQHF

v_call: TRBV27
j_call: TRBJ2-3
clone_size: NA
d_call: TRBD2
cdr3_length: 14
cdr3_nt: TGTGCCAGCGGGAGCGGGGGGAACGTCAATACGCAGTATTTT
cdr3_aa: CASGSGGNVNTQYF

v_call: TRBV9
j_call: TRBJ2-1
clone_size: few
d_call: TRBD2
cdr3_length: 17
cdr3_nt: TGTGCCAGCAGCGTAGAGGGACTAGCGGGGGAATACAATGAGCAGTTCTTC
cdr3_aa: CASSVEGLAGEYNEQFF

v_call: TRBV19
j_call: TRBJ1-1
clone_size: few
d_call: TRBD1
cdr3_length: 12
cdr3_nt: TGTGCCAGTAGTGTCGGGACAGTAGAAGCTTTCTTT
cdr3_aa: CASSVGTVEAFF

v_call: TRBV6-5
j_call: TRBJ2-1
clone_size: NA
d_call: NA
cdr3_length: 11
cdr3_nt: TGTGCCAGCAGAATACTAGAGGAGCAGTTCTTC
cdr3_aa: CASRILEEQFF

v_call: TRBV11-2
j_call: TRBJ2-6
clone_size: NA
d_call: NA
cdr3_length: 14
cdr3_nt: TGTGCCAGCAGCTTAAATTTTGGGGCCAACGTCCTGACTTTC
cdr3_aa: CASSLNFGANVLTF

v_call: TRBV4-1
j_call: TRBJ2-7
clone_size: NA
d_call: NA
cdr3_length: 16
cdr3_nt: TGCGCCAGCAGCCAAGATAGGTCAAGGGGCTCCTACGAGCAGTACTTC
cdr3_aa: CASSQDRSRGSYEQYF

v_call: TRBV7-2
j_call: TRBJ1-2
clone_size: NA
d_call: NA
cdr3_length: 14
cdr3_nt: TGTGCCAGCAGCTTGGACGGTTTTAACTATGGCTACACCTTC
cdr3_aa: CASSLDGFNYGYTF

v_call: TRBV5-1
j_call: TRBJ2-3
clone_size: NA
d_call: TRBD2
cdr3_length: 18
cdr3_nt: TGCGCCAGCAGCCCGACTAGCGGGACCACTCTGAGCACAGATACGCAGTATTTT
cdr3_aa: CASSPTSGTTLSTDTQYF

v_call: TRBV6-1
j_call: TRBJ2-7
clone_size: few
d_call: NA
cdr3_length: 14
cdr3_nt: TGTGCCAGCAGTGCTCGGGACAACGGCTACGAGCAGTACTTC
cdr3_aa: CASSARDNGYEQYF

v_call: TRBV7-8
j_call: TRBJ1-2
clone_size: NA
d_call: TRBD1
cdr3_length: 14
cdr3_nt: TGTGCCAGCAGCCCGGGACAGGGTAACTATGGCTACACCTTC
cdr3_aa: CASSPGQGNYGYTF

v_call: TRBV27
j_call: TRBJ2-2
clone_size: NA
d_call: TRBD2
cdr3_length: 15
cdr3_nt: TGTGCCAGCAGTATTACGGGGGGGCTTACCGGGGAGCTGTTTTTT
cdr3_aa: CASSITGGLTGELFF

v_call: TRBV6-7
j_call: TRBJ2-7
clone_size: NA
d_call: TRBD2
cdr3_length: 17
cdr3_nt: TGTGCCAGCAGTTACCCAAGTGGGACTAGCGGGTCCTACGAGCAGTACTTC
cdr3_aa: CASSYPSGTSGSYEQYF

v_call: TRBV7-9
j_call: TRBJ1-1
clone_size: NA
d_call: NA
cdr3_length: 12
cdr3_nt: TGTGTAGGGCAGTTCATGAACACTGAAGCTTTCTTT
cdr3_aa: CVGQFMNTEAFF

v_call: TRBV4-2
j_call: TRBJ1-2
clone_size: NA
d_call: TRBD1
cdr3_length: 18
cdr3_nt: TGTGCCAGCAGCCAAGAATGGGACAGGGGGTATCCTAACTATGGCTACACCTTC
cdr3_aa: CASSQEWDRGYPNYGYTF

v_call: TRBV2
j_call: TRBJ2-5
clone_size: NA
d_call: NA
cdr3_length: 13
cdr3_nt: TGTGCCAGCACATTTGGAATTGAAGAGACCCAGTACTTC
cdr3_aa: CASTFGIEETQYF

v_call: TRBV4-1
j_call: TRBJ1-5
clone_size: NA
d_call: NA
cdr3_length: 16
cdr3_nt: TGCGCCAGCAGCCAAGTTGGGGGGGGAGGGAATCAGCCCCAGCATTTT
cdr3_aa: CASSQVGGGGNQPQHF

v_call: TRBV2
j_call: TRBJ2-1
clone_size: NA
d_call: TRBD1
cdr3_length: 12
cdr3_nt: TGTGCCAGCATCCACACAGGGGATGAGCAGTTCTTC
cdr3_aa: CASIHTGDEQFF

v_call: TRBV27
j_call: TRBJ2-1
clone_size: once
d_call: NA
cdr3_length: 16
cdr3_nt: TGTGCCAGCAGTTTATCGATCCGGTTGGGAGACAATGAGCAGTTCTTC
cdr3_aa: CASSLSIRLGDNEQFF

v_call: TRBV7-2
j_call: TRBJ1-2
clone_size: medium-sized
d_call: NA
cdr3_length: 14
cdr3_nt: TGTGCCAGCAGCTTACAGGTGCCAGGGGAAGGCTACACCTTC
cdr3_aa: CASSLQVPGEGYTF

v_call: TRBV6-6
j_call: TRBJ2-7
clone_size: NA
d_call: NA
cdr3_length: 14
cdr3_nt: TGTGCCAGCAGTGCAGAAGGGAAATACTACGAGCAGTACTTC
cdr3_aa: CASSAEGKYYEQYF

v_call: TRBV15
j_call: TRBJ1-5
clone_size: NA
d_call: NA
cdr3_length: 14
cdr3_nt: TGTGCCACCAGCAGCGGTTCTTTCAATCAGCCCCAGCATTTT
cdr3_aa: CATSSGSFNQPQHF

v_call: TRBV27
j_call: TRBJ2-1
clone_size: NA
d_call: TRBD2
cdr3_length: 14
cdr3_nt: TGTGCCAGCAGTCCTGGGGGACTAGCAGTCGAGCAGTTCTTC
cdr3_aa: CASSPGGLAVEQFF

v_call: TRBV7-9
j_call: TRBJ2-1
clone_size: NA
d_call: TRBD2
cdr3_length: 18
cdr3_nt: TGTGCCAGCAGCCCGATCACCCCTCTAGCGGGGGGTTACAATGAGCAGTTCTTC
cdr3_aa: CASSPITPLAGGYNEQFF

v_call: TRBV7-3
j_call: TRBJ2-1
clone_size: few
d_call: TRBD1
cdr3_length: 15
cdr3_nt: TGTGCCAGCAGCCCGACAGGGGCGTCCTACAATGAGCAGTTCTTC
cdr3_aa: CASSPTGASYNEQFF

v_call: TRBV4-1
j_call: TRBJ2-1
clone_size: NA
d_call: TRBD1
cdr3_length: 16
cdr3_nt: TGCGCCAGCAGCCCTGACAGGGGTAGCTCCTACAATGAGCAGTTCTTC
cdr3_aa: CASSPDRGSSYNEQFF

v_call: TRBV7-6
j_call: TRBJ1-4
clone_size: once
d_call: NA
cdr3_length: 14
cdr3_nt: TGTGCCAGCAGCTTAATGGCAGGGGATGAAAAACTGTTTTTT
cdr3_aa: CASSLMAGDEKLFF

v_call: TRBV14
j_call: TRBJ2-3
clone_size: NA
d_call: NA
cdr3_length: 15
cdr3_nt: TGTGCCAGCAGCCAAGGGATCTCTTTTCCAGATACGCAGTATTTT
cdr3_aa: CASSQGISFPDTQYF

v_call: TRBV7-9
j_call: TRBJ1-2
clone_size: NA
d_call: TRBD1
cdr3_length: 15
cdr3_nt: TGTGCCAGCAGCCTAGGGGACAGCGGGAGGGGTGGCTACACCTTC
cdr3_aa: CASSLGDSGRGGYTF

v_call: TRBV29-1
j_call: TRBJ1-2
clone_size: few
d_call: TRBD1
cdr3_length: 15
cdr3_nt: TGCAGCGTTGATGCCGAAACAGGGGGAGACTACGGCTACACCTTC
cdr3_aa: CSVDAETGGDYGYTF

v_call: TRBV5-1
j_call: TRBJ2-7
clone_size: few
d_call: TRBD1
cdr3_length: 14
cdr3_nt: TGCGCCAGCAGCTTGTACCAGGGGGACCACGAGCAGTACTTC
cdr3_aa: CASSLYQGDHEQYF